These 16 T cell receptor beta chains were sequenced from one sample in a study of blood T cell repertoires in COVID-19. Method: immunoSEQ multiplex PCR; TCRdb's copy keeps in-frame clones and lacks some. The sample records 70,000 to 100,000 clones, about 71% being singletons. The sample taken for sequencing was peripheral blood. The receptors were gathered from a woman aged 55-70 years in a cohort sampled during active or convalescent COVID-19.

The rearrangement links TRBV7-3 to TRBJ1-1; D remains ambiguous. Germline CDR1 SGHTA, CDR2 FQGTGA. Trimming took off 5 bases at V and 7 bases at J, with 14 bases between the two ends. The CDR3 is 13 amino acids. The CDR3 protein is CASSANSVVEAFF. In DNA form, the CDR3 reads TGTGCCAGCAGCGCTAACAGTGTGGTTGAAGCTTTCTTT. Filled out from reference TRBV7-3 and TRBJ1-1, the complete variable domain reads GAGVSQTPSNKVTEKGKYVELRCDPISGHTALYWYRQSLGQGPEFLIYFQGTGAADDSGLPNDRFFAVRPEGSVSTLKIQRTERGDSAVYLCASSANSVVEAFFGQGTRLTVV.

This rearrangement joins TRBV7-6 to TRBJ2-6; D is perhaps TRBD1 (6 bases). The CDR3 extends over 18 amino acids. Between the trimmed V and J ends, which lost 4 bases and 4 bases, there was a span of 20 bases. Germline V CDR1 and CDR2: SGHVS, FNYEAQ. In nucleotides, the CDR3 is TGTGCCAGCAGCTCCCCCGGGGTCCCAGGGGCCGGGGCCAACGTCCTGACTTTC. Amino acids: CASSSPGVPGAGANVLTF.

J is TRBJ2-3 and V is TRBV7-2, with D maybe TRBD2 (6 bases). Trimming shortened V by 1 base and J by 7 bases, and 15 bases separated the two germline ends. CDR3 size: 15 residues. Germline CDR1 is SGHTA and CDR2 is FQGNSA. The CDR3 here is CASSLGGEPVNTQYF. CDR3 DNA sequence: TGTGCCAGCAGCTTAGGCGGGGAGCCTGTAAATACGCAGTATTTT.

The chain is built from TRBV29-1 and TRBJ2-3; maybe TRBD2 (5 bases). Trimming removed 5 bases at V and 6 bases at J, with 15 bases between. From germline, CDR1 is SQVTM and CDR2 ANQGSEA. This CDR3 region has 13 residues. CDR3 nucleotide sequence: TGCAGCGTTCGTGTCAGCGGTTGGGATACGCAGTATTTT. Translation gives CSVRVSGWDTQYF.

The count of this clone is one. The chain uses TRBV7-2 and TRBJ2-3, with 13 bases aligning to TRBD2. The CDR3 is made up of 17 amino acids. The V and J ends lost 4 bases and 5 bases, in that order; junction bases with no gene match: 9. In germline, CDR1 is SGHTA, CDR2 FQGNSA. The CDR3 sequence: CASSSRLAGGTLDTQYF. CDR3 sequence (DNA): TGTGCCAGCAGCTCCCGACTAGCGGGGGGCACCTTAGATACGCAGTATTTT.

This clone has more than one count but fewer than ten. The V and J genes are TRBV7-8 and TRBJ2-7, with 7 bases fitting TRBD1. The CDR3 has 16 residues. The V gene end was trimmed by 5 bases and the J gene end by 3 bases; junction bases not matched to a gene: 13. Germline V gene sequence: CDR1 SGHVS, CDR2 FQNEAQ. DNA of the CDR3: TGTGCCAGCAGCCAAGGGACAGAAACAATGATCTACGAGCAGTACTTC. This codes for CASSQGTETMIYEQYF.

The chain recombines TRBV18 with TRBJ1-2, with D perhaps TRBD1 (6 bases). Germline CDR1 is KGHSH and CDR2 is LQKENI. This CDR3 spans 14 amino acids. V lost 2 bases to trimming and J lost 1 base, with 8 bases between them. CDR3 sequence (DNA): TGTGCCAGCTCACCATCGACAGGTAACTATGGCTACACCTTC. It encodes CASSPSTGNYGYTF.

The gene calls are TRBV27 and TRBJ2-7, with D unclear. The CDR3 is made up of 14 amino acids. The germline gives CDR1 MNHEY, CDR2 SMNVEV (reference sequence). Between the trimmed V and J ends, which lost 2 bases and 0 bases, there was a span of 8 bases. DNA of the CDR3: TGTGCCAGCAGTTTACGACGGGTCTCCTACGAGCAGTACTTC. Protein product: CASSLRRVSYEQYF.

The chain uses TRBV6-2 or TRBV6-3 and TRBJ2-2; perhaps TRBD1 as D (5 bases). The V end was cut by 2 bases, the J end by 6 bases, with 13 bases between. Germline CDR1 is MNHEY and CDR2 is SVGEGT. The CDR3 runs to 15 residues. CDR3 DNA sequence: TGTGCCAGCAGTTACATCGGACATCGGGCCGGGGAGCTGTTTTTT. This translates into CASSYIGHRAGELFF.

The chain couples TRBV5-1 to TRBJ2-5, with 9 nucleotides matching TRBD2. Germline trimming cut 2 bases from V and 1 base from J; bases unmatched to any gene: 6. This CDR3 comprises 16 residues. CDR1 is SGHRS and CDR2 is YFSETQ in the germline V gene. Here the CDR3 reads CASSFISGGPQETQYF. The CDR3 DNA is TGCGCCAGCAGCTTCATTAGCGGGGGCCCCCAAGAGACCCAGTACTTC.

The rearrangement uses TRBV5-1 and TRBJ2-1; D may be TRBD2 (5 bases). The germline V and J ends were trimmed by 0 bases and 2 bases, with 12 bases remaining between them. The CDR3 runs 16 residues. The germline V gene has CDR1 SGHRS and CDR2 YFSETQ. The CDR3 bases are TGCGCCAGCAGCTTGGATATTGCCGGGACCTACAATGAGCAGTTCTTC. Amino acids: CASSLDIAGTYNEQFF. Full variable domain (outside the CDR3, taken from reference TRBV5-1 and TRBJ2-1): KAGVTQTPRYLIKTRGQQVTLSCSPISGHRSVSWYQQTPGQGLQFLFEYFSETQRNKGNFPGRFSGRQFSNSRSEMNVSTLELGDSALYLCASSLDIAGTYNEQFFGPGTRLTVL.

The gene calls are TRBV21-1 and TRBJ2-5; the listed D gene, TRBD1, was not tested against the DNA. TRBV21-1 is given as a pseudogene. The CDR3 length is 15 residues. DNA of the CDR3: TGTGCCAGCAGCAACTCAGGGAAATGGCCAGAGACCCAGTACTTC. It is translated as CASSNSGKWPETQYF.

This CDR3 reads CASRSSGGNYNEQFF. The CDR3 DNA follows: TGTGCCAGCAGATCCAGCGGGGGGAACTACAATGAGCAGTTCTTC. The J gene is TRBJ2-1, the V gene TRBV6-1; 9 bases match TRBD2. Looked up from germline, CDR1 is MNHNS and CDR2 is SASEGT. V trimming: 6 bases; J trimming: 3 bases; junction bases outside the gene matches: 6. This CDR3 comprises 15 residues.

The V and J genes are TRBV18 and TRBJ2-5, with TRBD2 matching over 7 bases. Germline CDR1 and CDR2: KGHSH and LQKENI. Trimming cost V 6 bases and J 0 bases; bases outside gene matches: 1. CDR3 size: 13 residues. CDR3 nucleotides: TGTGCCAGCTCCGGGGGGTACCAAGAGACCCAGTACTTC. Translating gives CASSGGYQETQYF.

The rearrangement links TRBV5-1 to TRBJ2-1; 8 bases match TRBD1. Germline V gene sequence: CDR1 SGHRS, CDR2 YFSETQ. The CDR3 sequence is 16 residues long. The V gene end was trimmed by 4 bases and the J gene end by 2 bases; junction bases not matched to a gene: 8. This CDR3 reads CASSTQTGATYNEQFF. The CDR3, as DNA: TGCGCCAGCAGCACCCAGACAGGGGCCACCTACAATGAGCAGTTCTTC.

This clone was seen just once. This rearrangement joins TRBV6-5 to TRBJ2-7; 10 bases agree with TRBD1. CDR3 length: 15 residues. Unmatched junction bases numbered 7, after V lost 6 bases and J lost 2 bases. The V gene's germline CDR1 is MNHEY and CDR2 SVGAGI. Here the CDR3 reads CASRGQGLPTYEQYF. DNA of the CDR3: TGTGCCAGCAGGGGACAGGGGCTACCTACCTACGAGCAGTACTTC.